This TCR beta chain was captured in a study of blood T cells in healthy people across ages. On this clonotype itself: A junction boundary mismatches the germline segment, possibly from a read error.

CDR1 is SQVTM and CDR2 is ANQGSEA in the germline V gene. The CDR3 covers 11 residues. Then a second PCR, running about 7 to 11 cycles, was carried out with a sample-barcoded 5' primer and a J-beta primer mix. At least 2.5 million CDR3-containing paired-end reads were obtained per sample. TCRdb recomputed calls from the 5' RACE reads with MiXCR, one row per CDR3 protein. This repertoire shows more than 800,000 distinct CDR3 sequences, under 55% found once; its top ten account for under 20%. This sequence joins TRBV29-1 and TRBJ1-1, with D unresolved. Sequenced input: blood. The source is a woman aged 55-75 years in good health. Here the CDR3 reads CSVARNTGAFF. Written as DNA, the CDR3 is TGCAGCGTAGCACGAAACACTGGAGCTTTCTTT.